The TCR beta chain described here comes from a study of Ad26.COV2.S vaccination and SARS-CoV-2 variants. Only a few counts were recorded for this clone. Treatment of the sample: some 19 received Ad26.COV2.S at low or high dose, single or two shots; 5 received placebo; per-sample allocation not given. At day 63 after the first vaccine or placebo injection, samples were drawn. The method was immunoSEQ multiplex PCR; TCRdb's version includes in-frame clones alone and lacks a portion of them. In the table there are 410,000 or so clones, about 93% of which are singletons. Trimming left V 6 bases short and J 4 bases short, with 12 bases between. CDR1 and CDR2 (germline): MDHEN, SYDVKM. CDR3 length: 13 residues.

The sample was peripheral blood, taken in a trial of Ad26.COV2.S vaccine versus placebo. The sequence was collected from a person aged 18-65 years who received the Ad26.COV2.S COVID-19 vaccine or a placebo. The chain links TRBV28 to TRBJ1-2; D is unclear. The CDR3 sequence: CASRSTSLYGYTF. The CDR3 DNA follows: TGTGCCAGCAGATCGACCTCGCTCTATGGCTACACCTTC.